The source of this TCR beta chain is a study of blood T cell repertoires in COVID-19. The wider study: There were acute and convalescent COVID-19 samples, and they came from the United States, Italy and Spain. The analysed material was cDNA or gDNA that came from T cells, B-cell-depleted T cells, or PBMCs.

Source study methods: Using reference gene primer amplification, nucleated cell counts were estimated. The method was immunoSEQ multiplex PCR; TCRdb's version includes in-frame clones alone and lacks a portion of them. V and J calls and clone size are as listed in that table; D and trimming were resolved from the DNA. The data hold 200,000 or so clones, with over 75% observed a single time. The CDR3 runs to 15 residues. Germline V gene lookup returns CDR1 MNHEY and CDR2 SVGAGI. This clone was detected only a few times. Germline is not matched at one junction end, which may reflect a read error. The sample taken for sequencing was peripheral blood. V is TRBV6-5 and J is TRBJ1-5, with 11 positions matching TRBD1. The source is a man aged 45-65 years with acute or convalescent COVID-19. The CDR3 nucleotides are TGTGCCAGCAGTCCCGGGACAGGGGGGAATCGGCCCCAGCATTTT. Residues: CASSPGTGGNRPQHF.